A selection of T cell receptor beta chains follows, all from one sample in a study of CD8 T cells in ankylosing spondylitis. TCRdb reprocessed the 5' RACE reads with MiXCR, giving one entry per CDR3 protein. The sample contains 130,000 or so distinct CDR3 sequences, over 10% of which appear only once. The sample taken for sequencing was blood, either unsorted or a sorted T cell fraction (not recorded which). The receptors were sampled from a female donor with ankylosing spondylitis or in good health (not recorded which). Each CDR3 is given with its conserved first and last residue. A D gene is named only where the DNA matches it firmly. Clone size is given for some rows only: seen once, a few or many times, or a class if the clone is expanded.

J gene: TRBJ2-5
D gene: .
V gene: TRBV4-2
clone size: many
CDR3 protein: CASSQEVAEETQYF
CDR3 DNA: TGTGCCAGCAGCCAAGAGGTAGCGGAAGAGACCCAGTACTTC

J gene: TRBJ1-4
D gene: .
V gene: TRBV20-1
clone size: many
CDR3 protein: CSARGGQEKLFF
CDR3 DNA: TGCAGTGCTAGAGGGGGACAAGAAAAACTGTTTTTT

J gene: TRBJ2-2
D gene: TRBD1
V gene: TRBV3-1
clone size: many
CDR3 protein: CASSQPGTANTGELFF
CDR3 DNA: TGTGCCAGCAGCCAGCCCGGGACAGCCAACACCGGGGAGCTGTTTTTT

J gene: TRBJ2-3
D gene: .
V gene: TRBV29-1
clone size: few
CDR3 protein: CSVVPRTDTQYF
CDR3 DNA: TGCAGCGTTGTACCCCGCACAGATACGCAGTATTTT

J gene: TRBJ1-2
D gene: .
V gene: TRBV12-3/TRBV12-4
clone size: few
CDR3 protein: CASSPAILGKRYGYTF
CDR3 DNA: TGTGCCAGCAGCCCGGCGATCCTGGGAAAGAGGTATGGCTACACCTTC

J gene: TRBJ1-4
D gene: .
V gene: TRBV12-3/TRBV12-4
clone size: many
CDR3 protein: CASSPPSGGNEKLFF
CDR3 DNA: TGTGCCAGCAGCCCCCCTTCGGGGGGCAATGAAAAACTGTTTTTT

J gene: TRBJ2-3
D gene: TRBD1
V gene: TRBV7-8
clone size: many
CDR3 protein: CASSPDRDRGTQYF
CDR3 DNA: TGTGCCAGCAGCCCGGACAGAGACAGGGGTACGCAGTATTTT

J gene: TRBJ1-5
D gene: TRBD1
V gene: TRBV5-1
clone size: many
CDR3 protein: CASSEQGAGQPQHF
CDR3 DNA: TGCGCCAGCAGCGAACAGGGGGCAGGTCAGCCCCAGCATTTT

J gene: TRBJ1-3
D gene: TRBD1
V gene: TRBV5-1
clone size: many
CDR3 protein: CASSPGQGAFSGNTIYF
CDR3 DNA: TGCGCCAGCAGCCCAGGACAGGGGGCGTTCTCTGGAAACACCATATATTTT

J gene: TRBJ2-3
D gene: .
V gene: TRBV28
clone size: many
CDR3 protein: CASSLPGRPDTQYF
CDR3 DNA: TGTGCCAGCAGTTTACCAGGAAGGCCAGATACGCAGTATTTT

J gene: TRBJ2-1
D gene: TRBD2
V gene: TRBV5-1
clone size: many
CDR3 protein: CASSLDGAGGPANEQFF
CDR3 DNA: TGCGCCAGCAGCTTGGACGGTGCGGGAGGGCCTGCGAATGAGCAGTTCTTC

J gene: TRBJ2-2
D gene: TRBD2
V gene: TRBV7-6
clone size: many
CDR3 protein: CASSHRLAGGTGELFF
CDR3 DNA: TGTGCCAGCAGCCACAGACTAGCGGGAGGAACCGGGGAGCTGTTTTTT

J gene: TRBJ1-2
D gene: TRBD1
V gene: TRBV2
clone size: .
CDR3 protein: CASSIGGTEIYGDTF
CDR3 DNA: TGTGCCAGCAGCATTGGGGGGACAGAGATCTATGGTGACACCTTC

J gene: TRBJ2-5
D gene: .
V gene: TRBV27
clone size: .
CDR3 protein: CASSLSRYQETQYF
CDR3 DNA: TGTGCCAGCAGTTTGTCCAGGTACCAAGAGACCCAGTACTTC

J gene: TRBJ2-7
D gene: TRBD2
V gene: TRBV11-3
clone size: .
CDR3 protein: CASSRGGLDEQYF
CDR3 DNA: TGTGCCAGCAGCCGGGGAGGGCTCGACGAGCAGTACTTC

J gene: TRBJ2-1
D gene: TRBD2
V gene: TRBV3-1
clone size: many
CDR3 protein: CASSPYRTSGRGDEQFF
CDR3 DNA: TGTGCCAGCAGCCCCTACCGGACTAGCGGGAGGGGCGATGAGCAGTTCTTC

J gene: TRBJ2-7
D gene: .
V gene: TRBV13
clone size: .
CDR3 protein: CASSSLGTEQYF
CDR3 DNA: TGTGCCAGCAGCTCCCTCGGGACCGAGCAGTACTTC

J gene: TRBJ2-5
D gene: TRBD2
V gene: TRBV3-1
clone size: .
CDR3 protein: CASSQEGGRAGGETQYF
CDR3 DNA: TGTGCCAGCAGCCAAGAGGGCGGGAGGGCCGGAGGGGAGACCCAGTACTTC

J gene: TRBJ2-7
D gene: TRBD1
V gene: TRBV20-1
clone size: many
CDR3 protein: CSARRQGIYEQYF
CDR3 DNA: TGCAGTGCTAGGAGACAGGGGATTTACGAGCAGTACTTC

J gene: TRBJ1-2
D gene: .
V gene: TRBV4-1
clone size: many
CDR3 protein: CASGGRGGAGNYGYTF
CDR3 DNA: TGCGCCAGCGGAGGCCGAGGGGGGGCTGGTAACTATGGCTACACCTTC

J gene: TRBJ1-5
D gene: .
V gene: TRBV20-1
clone size: many
CDR3 protein: CSARSVNQPQHF
CDR3 DNA: TGCAGTGCTAGGTCAGTCAATCAGCCCCAGCATTTT

J gene: TRBJ1-1
D gene: TRBD1
V gene: TRBV5-1
clone size: many
CDR3 protein: CASSPRTGGSTEAFF
CDR3 DNA: TGCGCCAGCAGCCCGAGGACAGGGGGGAGCACTGAAGCTTTCTTT

J gene: TRBJ2-1
D gene: .
V gene: TRBV20-1
clone size: many
CDR3 protein: CSARPMTATAYNEQFF
CDR3 DNA: TGCAGTGCTAGACCAATGACAGCAACAGCCTACAATGAGCAGTTCTTC

J gene: TRBJ2-1
D gene: .
V gene: TRBV15
clone size: many
CDR3 protein: CATSRDVGDEQFF
CDR3 DNA: TGTGCCACCAGCAGAGATGTAGGCGATGAGCAGTTCTTC

J gene: TRBJ2-3
D gene: .
V gene: TRBV5-5
clone size: many
CDR3 protein: CASKDTSFTDTQYF
CDR3 DNA: TGTGCCAGCAAGGACACTTCATTCACAGATACGCAGTATTTT